Listed below are T cell receptor beta chains from one sample, sequenced in a study of technical replicates of blood from a few donors. TCRdb keeps only in-frame clones here, not all; method: immunoSEQ multiplex PCR. There are tens of thousands of clones in the sample; 92% occur only once, and 0.39% lies in the top ten. The specimen was T cells isolated from PBMCs. The receptors here all came from a human donor in good health. The CDR3 runs from the conserved cysteine through the conserved F or W. D genes are given only for firm matches. Expanded clones get a size class; other rows say once, few or many, or leave the size out.

clone_size d_call j_call v_call cdr3_length cdr3_aa cdr3_nt
. TRBD2 TRBJ2-7 TRBV10-1 17 CASSESTQREGPYEQYF TGCGCCAGCAGTGAGTCGACTCAGCGGGAGGGCCCCTACGAGCAGTACTTC
. . TRBJ1-2 TRBV30 12 CAWTGDRYGYTF TGTGCCTGGACCGGGGATCGCTATGGCTACACCTTC
. . TRBJ1-5 TRBV19 14 CASSPRSGNQPQHF TGTGCCAGTAGTCCCCGTTCTGGCAATCAGCCCCAGCATTTT
. . TRBJ2-1 TRBV6-5 12 CASSQGYNEQFF TGTGCCAGTTCACAGGGCTACAATGAGCAGTTCTTC
once TRBD1 TRBJ2-1 TRBV7-9 15 CASSPGTGSHNEQFF TGTGCCAGCAGCCCCGGGACAGGCTCGCACAATGAGCAGTTCTTC
. . TRBJ2-2 TRBV10-3 16 CAISEIQKYLPGELFF TGTGCCATCAGTGAAATCCAGAAATACCTTCCCGGGGAGCTGTTTTTT
. . TRBJ2-1 TRBV7-2 13 CASSLDPDNEQFF TGTGCCAGCAGCTTAGATCCAGACAATGAGCAGTTCTTC
once . TRBJ1-5 TRBV9 14 CASSLGGGNQPQHF TGTGCCAGCAGCTTAGGCGGAGGGAATCAGCCCCAGCATTTT
. . TRBJ1-1 TRBV19 14 CASRGGASYTEAFF TGTGCCAGTAGGGGAGGCGCATCCTACACTGAAGCTTTCTTT
once TRBD2 TRBJ2-3 TRBV7-3 18 CASSSTPVASGEADTQYF TGTGCCAGCAGCTCGACCCCGGTTGCTAGCGGTGAGGCAGATACGCAGTATTTT
. TRBD1 TRBJ1-5 TRBV19 19 CASSIDQGQEIYSNQPQHF TGTGCCAGTAGTATAGACCAGGGACAGGAGATTTATAGCAATCAGCCCCAGCATTTT
. . TRBJ1-5 TRBV19 15 CASSRGVFGEQPQHF TGTGCCAGTAGTAGGGGGGTTTTCGGGGAGCAGCCCCAGCATTTT
. . TRBJ2-7 TRBV29-1 13 CSSTQGEGYEQYF TGCAGCTCAACACAGGGAGAAGGCTACGAGCAGTACTTC
. TRBD1 TRBJ2-5 TRBV6-6 15 CASSYEGTGRETQYF TGTGCCAGCAGTTACGAGGGGACAGGAAGAGAGACCCAGTACTTC
. TRBD2 TRBJ2-7 TRBV10-3 15 CATWIGPGLAFEQYF TGTGCCACCTGGATCGGCCCGGGACTAGCTTTCGAGCAGTACTTC
. . TRBJ1-1 TRBV18 15 CASSPAREANTEAFF TGTGCCAGCTCACCCGCCAGGGAGGCGAACACTGAAGCTTTCTTT
few . TRBJ1-1 TRBV9 14 CASSGGTLNTEAFF TGTGCCAGCAGCGGGGGGACTTTGAACACTGAAGCTTTCTTT
. . TRBJ2-7 TRBV5-4 14 CASSLALDSYEQYF TGTGCCAGCAGCTTGGCCTTGGACAGCTACGAGCAGTACTTC